Each of the 29 T cell receptor beta chains below was sequenced from the same sample in a study of shared clonotypes between healthy human individuals. The data were produced by immunoSEQ multiplex PCR, yet TCRdb's version contains in-frame clones alone and is incomplete. The sample consists of approximately 2.3 million clones, about 92% of them appearing once. Sequences were obtained from naive CD4+ T cells from PBMCs. Subset denoted: CD45RA+ positively selected. The receptors were sampled from a man aged 18 to 29 in good health. Some clones in this sample may be carry-over from other donors' samples.

The V and J genes are TRBV5-4 and TRBJ2-5, with D possibly matching TRBD2 (5 bases). CDR3 length equals 15 residues. Per germline, CDR1 SGHNT and CDR2 YYREEE (reference sequence). Trimming left V 0 bases short and J 5 bases short, with 14 bases between. The CDR3 loop is CASSLERSRPETQYF. The CDR3 DNA reads TGTGCCAGCAGCTTGGAGCGGAGCCGACCGGAGACCCAGTACTTC.

This chain joins TRBV9 and TRBJ2-2, with TRBD2 matching 9 bases. There are 15 residues in the CDR3. From germline, CDR1 is SGDLS and CDR2 YYNGEE. With 3 bases clipped from V and 6 bases from J, the junction kept 6 bases outside the gene matches. CDR3 residues: CASSGLAGVAGELFF. CDR3 DNA sequence: TGTGCCAGCAGCGGGTTAGCGGGAGTGGCCGGGGAGCTGTTTTTT.

The CDR3 here is CASSLIEQETQYF. CDR3 DNA: TGTGCCAGCAGCTTGATAGAACAAGAGACCCAGTACTTC. The chain combines TRBV5-4 with TRBJ2-5, with unresolved D. The CDR3 is made up of 13 amino acids. Germline V gives CDR1 SGHNT, CDR2 YYREEE (reference sequence). Trimming removed 1 base from V and 2 bases from J, with 6 bases in between.

The chain uses TRBV29-1 and TRBJ2-5, with TRBD1 matching 8 bases. The CDR3 has 12 residues. Germline CDR1 SQVTM, CDR2 ANQGSEA. Trimming at V came to 6 bases and at J to 3 bases, leaving 3 bases not matched to a gene. CDR3 coding DNA: TGCAGCGTCGAGACAGGGGAAGAGACCCAGTACTTC. This translates into CSVETGEETQYF.

This chain links TRBV2 with TRBJ1-2, with a tentative D call TRBD1 (6 bases). V was shortened by 3 bases and J by 8 bases, with 13 bases between the two germline ends. Germline V gene sequence: CDR1 SNHLY, CDR2 FYNNEI. The CDR3 is 13 residues long. CDR3 amino acids: CASSDLLRGGYTF. CDR3 sequence (DNA): TGTGCCAGCAGTGATCTACTAAGGGGGGGCTACACCTTC.

This rearrangement joins TRBV2 to TRBJ1-1; D is unclear. Trimming removed 6 bases from V and 3 bases from J, with 5 bases in between. This CDR3 region has 11 residues. Looked up from germline, CDR1 is SNHLY and CDR2 is FYNNEI. In DNA, the CDR3 is TGTGCCAGCAGGGGGTACACTGAAGCTTTCTTT. It codes for CASRGYTEAFF.

The chain links TRBV14 to TRBJ1-3, with no clear D. The germline gives CDR1 SGHDN, CDR2 FVKESK. The germline V and J ends were trimmed by 4 bases and 0 bases, with 13 bases remaining between them. This CDR3 has 16 residues. The CDR3 is CASSRLDVYSGNTIYF. The CDR3 coding sequence is TGTGCCAGCAGCCGCCTGGACGTATACTCTGGAAACACCATATATTTT.

V and J are TRBV6-1 and TRBJ2-1; tentatively, D is TRBD1 (6 bases). This CDR3 comprises 14 residues. Germline V gene sequence: CDR1 MNHNS, CDR2 SASEGT. Trimming removed 5 bases from V and 5 bases from J, with 13 bases in between. CDR3 bases: TGTGCCAGCAGTACAACCCAGGGGAACAATGAGCAGTTCTTC. This codes for CASSTTQGNNEQFF.

The chain carries TRBV7-9 and TRBJ2-5, with 13 bases lining up with TRBD2. The CDR3 contains 17 residues. Germline values: CDR1 SEHNR, CDR2 FQNEAQ (reference sequence). The V gene end was trimmed by 5 bases and the J gene end by 4 bases; junction bases not matched to a gene: 10. DNA of the CDR3: TGTGCCAGCAGCCGACTAGCGGGAGGAGTTGCTACAGAGACCCAGTACTTC. This sequence encodes CASSRLAGGVATETQYF.

The gene calls are TRBV19 and TRBJ2-1; D possibly matches TRBD1 or TRBD2 (5 bases each). The V end was cut by 8 bases, the J end by 0 bases, with 11 bases between. The CDR3 is 14 residues long. Germline loops: CDR1 LNHDA, CDR2 SQIVND (reference sequence). The CDR3 DNA reads TGTGCCAGTCAGGGCGGGCTCTCCTACAATGAGCAGTTCTTC. Protein product: CASQGGLSYNEQFF.

The genes are TRBV28 and TRBJ2-1, with TRBD2 identical over 10 bases. Trimming at V came to 7 bases and at J to 3 bases, leaving 3 bases not matched to a gene. The CDR3 covers 14 residues. In germline, CDR1 is MDHEN, CDR2 SYDVKM. The CDR3 sequence is CASTSGSFYNEQFF. CDR3 in DNA: TGTGCCAGCACTAGCGGGAGCTTCTACAATGAGCAGTTCTTC.

The rearrangement uses TRBV7-8 and TRBJ1-5; 9 nucleotides line up with TRBD1. The CDR3 covers 19 residues. The trim removed 5 bases at V and 4 bases at J, leaving 18 bases unmatched. Germline CDR1 SGHVS, CDR2 FQNEAQ. CDR3 sequence reads: CASSPQKGALGQGNQPQHF. The DNA of the CDR3 is TGTGCCAGCAGCCCCCAAAAGGGGGCCCTGGGACAGGGTAATCAGCCCCAGCATTTT.

The chain combines TRBV9 with TRBJ2-2, with TRBD1 matching 8 bases. Germline V CDR1 and CDR2: SGDLS, YYNGEE. V gave up 2 bases and J gave up 8 bases; unmatched junction bases: 11. The CDR3 runs to 16 residues. The CDR3: CASSVQGAPFSGELFF. The CDR3 nucleotides are TGTGCCAGCAGCGTCCAGGGGGCGCCTTTCAGTGGGGAGCTGTTTTTT. Full variable domain (remainder filled in from reference TRBV9 and TRBJ2-2): DSGVTQTPKHLITATGQRVTLRCSPRSGDLSVYWYQQSLDQGLQFLIQYYNGEERAKGNILERFSAQQFPDLHSELNLSSLELGDSALYFCASSVQGAPFSGELFFGEGSRLTVL.

The V call is TRBV30, the J call TRBJ1-2, with TRBD1 as a possible D gene (6 bases). This CDR3 region has 15 residues. V lost 4 bases and J 5 bases, leaving 20 bases between the germline ends. Germline-derived CDR1 and CDR2 are GTSNPN and SVGIG (reference sequence). The CDR3 nucleotides read TGTGCCTGGACCGACTGGGGGGCCCGGGATTATGGCTACACCTTC. Translation: CAWTDWGARDYGYTF.

V usage is TRBV7-8 and J usage is TRBJ1-1; D perhaps matches TRBD1 (5 bases). Per the germline V gene, CDR1 is SGHVS and CDR2 is FQNEAQ. Trimming shortened V by 5 bases and J by 5 bases, and 21 bases separated the two germline ends. This CDR3 is 16 amino acids long. The CDR3 protein is CASSPRQGSKGTEAFF. CDR3 DNA sequence: TGTGCCAGCAGCCCGCGACAAGGCTCGAAGGGGACTGAAGCTTTCTTT.

The chain combines TRBV19 with TRBJ2-2; 7 bases are shared with TRBD2. The germline V gene has CDR1 LNHDA and CDR2 SQIVND (reference sequence). The ends lost 5 bases at V and 0 bases at J; junction bases unmatched: 3. The CDR3 has 15 residues. CDR3 sequence: CASSVSGANTGELFF. The CDR3 DNA sequence: TGTGCCAGTAGTGTGAGCGGGGCGAACACCGGGGAGCTGTTTTTT.

The CDR3 spells CASSFLGGDQPQHF. The CDR3 DNA follows: TGCGCCAGCAGCTTTTTGGGGGGTGATCAGCCCCAGCATTTT. The chain carries TRBV5-1 and TRBJ1-5; the D gene is possibly TRBD1 (5 bases). Looked up from germline, CDR1 is SGHRS and CDR2 is YFSETQ. CDR3 length: 14 residues. The V end lost 2 bases, the J end lost 5 bases, and 11 bases lay between the germline ends.

The chain combines TRBV11-3 with TRBJ2-2; 11 bases align to TRBD2. V was pared by 5 bases and J by 3 bases, with 11 bases of the junction left unmatched. CDR1 and CDR2 from the germline V gene are SGHNT and YENEEA. This CDR3 contains 18 residues. The CDR3 protein is CASSRTLAGGKYTGELFF. As DNA, the CDR3 is TGTGCCAGCAGCAGGACGTTAGCGGGAGGGAAATACACCGGGGAGCTGTTTTTT.

The chain has TRBV19 and TRBJ2-2; maybe TRBD2 (6 bases). V was clipped by 4 bases and J by 6 bases, with 12 bases between them. The CDR3 is 14 residues long. Germline lookup yields CDR1 LNHDA and CDR2 SQIVND (reference sequence). CDR3 region: CASSTQLASGELFF. The CDR3 DNA is TGTGCCAGTAGTACTCAACTAGCATCCGGGGAGCTGTTTTTT.

The chain has TRBV7-7 and TRBJ2-5, with 7 bases fitting TRBD2. From germline, CDR1 is SSHAT and CDR2 FNYEAQ (reference sequence). With V trimmed by 4 bases and J by 3 bases, 8 bases remained unmatched. The CDR3 length is 15 residues. CDR3 sequence: CASSYLPGGEETQYF. CDR3 coding DNA: TGTGCCAGCAGCTACCTCCCGGGGGGAGAAGAGACCCAGTACTTC.

V usage is TRBV9 and J usage is TRBJ2-5; TRBD1 matches at 7 bases. CDR1 SGDLS and CDR2 YYNGEE come from the germline V gene. Trimming at V came to 2 bases and at J to 0 bases, leaving 7 bases not matched to a gene. The CDR3 has 16 residues. The CDR3 bases are TGTGCCAGCAGCGTCGCCGGGACAGACGACCAAGAGACCCAGTACTTC. Protein: CASSVAGTDDQETQYF.

The V and J genes are TRBV6-5 and TRBJ1-2; D gene uncertain. V was shortened by 7 bases and J by 8 bases, with 17 bases between the two germline ends. The CDR3 contains 13 residues. Looked up from germline, CDR1 is MNHEY and CDR2 is SVGAGI. This chain's CDR3 is CASTTPGSWGYTF. In DNA form, the CDR3 reads TGTGCCAGCACCACCCCCGGGTCGTGGGGCTACACCTTC.

The chain is built from TRBV28 and TRBJ1-1, with D perhaps TRBD1 (5 bases). CDR1 and CDR2 (germline): MDHEN, SYDVKM. This CDR3 spans 14 amino acids. With 2 bases removed from V and 5 bases from J, the gap between germline ends came to 12 bases. The CDR3 DNA reads TGTGCCAGCAGTTTACCCGGGACCCCGACTGAAGCTTTCTTT. This translates into CASSLPGTPTEAFF.

The gene calls are TRBV28 and TRBJ2-5; 9 bases are shared with TRBD1. The CDR3 has 16 residues. The trim removed 6 bases at V and 5 bases at J, leaving 13 bases unmatched. CDR1 and CDR2 from the germline V gene are MDHEN and SYDVKM. CDR3 residues: CASRTSGTGSGETQYF. The CDR3 DNA sequence: TGTGCCAGCAGGACCTCCGGGACAGGGAGCGGGGAGACCCAGTACTTC.

The CDR3 region has the DNA TGTGCCAGCAGTTCTCAGGACAGGGGGTCCTATAATTCACCCCTCCACTTT. Amino acids: CASSSQDRGSYNSPLHF. The chain employs TRBV28 and TRBJ1-6; 10 bases are shared with TRBD1. CDR3 length equals 17 residues. V was clipped by 4 bases and J by 1 base; unmatched bases: 4. Looked up from germline, CDR1 is MDHEN and CDR2 is SYDVKM.

The rearrangement uses TRBV30 and TRBJ1-1; D is unclear. With 8 bases removed from V and 4 bases from J, the gap between germline ends came to 14 bases. Germline lookup yields CDR1 GTSNPN and CDR2 SVGIG (reference sequence). The CDR3 runs to 12 residues. CDR3 loop: CAQARPVTEAFF. The CDR3 region has the DNA TGTGCCCAGGCACGGCCGGTCACTGAAGCTTTCTTT.

The chain carries TRBV11-2 and TRBJ2-3, with 7 nucleotides matching TRBD2. V lost 0 bases to trimming and J lost 1 base; unmatched junction nucleotides: 7. Germline loops: CDR1 SGHAT, CDR2 FQNNGV. The CDR3 length is 17 residues. The DNA of the CDR3 is TGTGCCAGCAGCTTAGATCGAACGGGGAGGGGCACAGATACGCAGTATTTT. Translating it yields CASSLDRTGRGTDTQYF.

The genes are TRBV29-1 and TRBJ2-5; TRBD1 is a possible D gene (5 bases). The CDR3 length is 17 residues. CDR1 SQVTM and CDR2 ANQGSEA come from the germline V gene. The ends were cut back, 4 bases at V and 5 bases at J, with 26 bases in the middle. Here the CDR3 DNA reads TGCAGCGTTGCAGGTGGTGATCCAGGGCTCGCACACGAGACCCAGTACTTC. Translating it yields CSVAGGDPGLAHETQYF.

The chain carries TRBV7-3 and TRBJ2-1, with unresolved D. The germline gives CDR1 SGHTA, CDR2 FQGTGA. Trimming removed 5 bases from V and 5 bases from J, with 13 bases in between. This CDR3 contains 14 residues. CDR3 nucleotide sequence: TGTGCCAGCAGCCCTACTCCCAGAAACAATGAGCAGTTCTTC. Protein sequence: CASSPTPRNNEQFF.